The source of this TCR beta chain is a study of cytomegalovirus exposure and HLA in healthy donors. Both 60 Vbeta primers and 13 Jbeta primers went into the PCR. Profiled with immunoSEQ multiplex PCR; TCRdb holds only in-frame clones, not every one. The sample holds about 110,000 clones, roughly 86% seen once. Germline V gives CDR1 SEHNR, CDR2 FQNEAQ (reference sequence). V lost 5 bases and J 0 bases, leaving 13 bases between the germline ends. This CDR3 is built from 15 residues. The chain recombines TRBV7-9 with TRBJ1-1; D remains ambiguous. The sample comprised PBMCs. This receptor was obtained from a man aged 35 to 55 in good health and CMV-seronegative. CDR3 residues: CASSAGLRVNTEAFF. CDR3 coding DNA: TGTGCCAGCAGCGCGGGCCTTCGGGTGAACACTGAAGCTTTCTTT.